Each of the 21 T cell receptor beta chains below was sequenced from the same sample in a study of T-cell memory formation after mild COVID-19. One entry per CDR3 protein, called by TCRdb with MiXCR from the 5' RACE reads. The sample yields hundreds of thousands of distinct CDR3 sequences, roughly 20% seen once. Material: PBMCs or a T cell subset sorted from them (not recorded which). Every receptor here comes from an adult woman who had mild COVID-19 (a few samples of this study predate the infection). Cell type and time point are not known.

The genes are TRBV9 and TRBJ2-7; D might be TRBD1 (6 bases). CDR1 is SGDLS, CDR2 YYNGEE, per germline. With 0 bases removed from V and 5 bases from J, the gap between germline ends came to 15 bases. The CDR3 runs to 15 residues. The CDR3 bases are TGTGCCAGCAGCGTAGGCCCAGGGGCAGACCACGAGCAGTACTTC. Its protein product is CASSVGPGADHEQYF.

This clonotype turned up a few times. The chain links TRBV7-2 to TRBJ2-1; unclear D gene. Germline V lookup: CDR1 SGHTA, CDR2 FQGNSA. Trimming shortened V by 5 bases and J by 5 bases, and 13 bases separated the two germline ends. This CDR3 comprises 14 residues. The CDR3 protein is CASSPKRSHNEQFF. The CDR3 coding sequence is TGTGCCAGCAGCCCCAAGCGATCCCACAATGAGCAGTTCTTC.

This clonotype was detected many times. This chain connects TRBV4-3 to TRBJ2-1, with D possibly matching TRBD1 (5 bases). This CDR3 contains 15 residues. V shed 0 bases and J shed 10 bases, with 16 bases lying between them. The germline CDR1 and CDR2 sequences are LGHNA and YSLEER. CDR3 loop: CASSQESSPWGEQFF. The CDR3 coding sequence is TGCGCCAGCAGCCAAGAGTCCAGCCCCTGGGGCGAGCAGTTCTTC.

This chain links TRBV5-4 with TRBJ2-7; D possibly corresponds to TRBD1 (5 bases). The CDR3 loop spans 16 amino acids. Germline CDR1 is SGHNT and CDR2 is YYREEE (reference sequence). V was shortened by 2 bases and J by 1 base, with 16 bases between the two germline ends. DNA of the CDR3: TGTGCCAGCAGCTTCCCGCCCTCAGGGTGGTCCTACGAGCAGTACTTC. Residues: CASSFPPSGWSYEQYF.

This clonotype occurred many times. The gene calls are TRBV20-1 and TRBJ2-7; 7 bases are shared with TRBD1. Germline V gives CDR1 DFQATT, CDR2 SNEGSKA (reference sequence). The CDR3 consists of 15 residues. V shed 0 bases and J 3 bases; nucleotides not matched to a gene: 8. CDR3 protein: CSARDQETGFYEQYF. The CDR3 region has the DNA TGCAGTGCTAGAGATCAAGAGACAGGGTTCTACGAGCAGTACTTC.

The rearrangement uses TRBV5-6 and TRBJ2-1; 9 bases fit TRBD2. V shed 1 base and J 5 bases; nucleotides not matched to a gene: 7. CDR1 is SGHDT and CDR2 is YYEEEE in the germline V gene. The length of the CDR3 is 16 residues. The CDR3 here is CASSLFAGGTNNEQFF. CDR3 sequence (DNA): TGTGCCAGCAGCTTGTTCGCGGGGGGGACAAACAATGAGCAGTTCTTC.

This clonotype was observed a handful of times. The rearrangement links TRBV20-1 to TRBJ2-1; TRBD1 matches 7 bases. With V trimmed by 6 bases and J by 5 bases, 7 bases remained unmatched. Germline CDR1 reads DFQATT; CDR2 reads SNEGSKA (reference sequence). The CDR3 length is 13 residues. The CDR3 region has the DNA TGCAGTGCCCCTTTAGGGGGCAACAATGAGCAGTTCTTC. It encodes CSAPLGGNNEQFF.

The genes are TRBV6-5 and TRBJ2-1, with TRBD1 identical over 12 bases. The CDR3 runs 16 residues. The V gene's germline CDR1 is MNHEY and CDR2 SVGAGI. The J segment lost 4 bases and the V segment lost 6 bases, leaving 7 bases of the junction unmatched. CDR3 residues: CASRAWDRGLYNEQFF. The DNA for the CDR3 is TGTGCCAGCAGAGCTTGGGACAGGGGGCTATACAATGAGCAGTTCTTC.

This clonotype was observed a handful of times. The chain is built from TRBV15 and TRBJ2-2; D is possibly TRBD1 (6 bases). Trimming stripped 1 base from V and 4 bases from J, with 16 bases between. Germline V gene sequence: CDR1 LNHNV, CDR2 YYDKDF (reference sequence). The CDR3 has 17 amino acids. The CDR3 region has the DNA TGTGCCACCAGCAGAGTACAGGGATTGGGCCCCACCGGGGAGCTGTTTTTT. Translated, it gives CATSRVQGLGPTGELFF.

This clonotype was detected once. The rearrangement joins TRBV6-1 to TRBJ2-7; 8 positions agree with TRBD1. With V trimmed by 7 bases and J by 3 bases, 5 bases remained unmatched. The CDR3 loop spans 13 amino acids. Germline V CDR1 and CDR2: MNHNS, SASEGT. The CDR3 spells CASKTGEDYEQYF. CDR3 bases: TGTGCCAGCAAGACAGGGGAAGACTACGAGCAGTACTTC.

V and J are TRBV29-1 and TRBJ1-1, with D possibly TRBD1 on 5 matching bases. V was shortened by 6 bases and J by 4 bases, with 6 bases between the two germline ends. This CDR3 comprises 10 residues. In germline, CDR1 is SQVTM, CDR2 ANQGSEA. The CDR3 spells CSVRVTEAFF. As DNA, the CDR3 is TGCAGCGTCAGGGTCACTGAAGCTTTCTTT.

This clonotype was seen more than once but under ten times. The V call is TRBV13, the J call TRBJ1-1; TRBD1 might be the D (6 bases). The CDR3 spans 14 residues. V was pared by 2 bases and J by 3 bases, with 10 bases between. CDR1 is PRHDT, CDR2 FYEKMQ, per germline (reference sequence). In DNA form, the CDR3 reads TGTGCCAGCAGCTTAAGGGGGACTGACACTGAAGCTTTCTTT. It encodes CASSLRGTDTEAFF. The entire variable domain, with the rest obtained from reference TRBV13 and TRBJ1-1, is as follows: AAGVIQSPRHLIKEKRETATLKCYPIPRHDTVYWYQQGPGQDPQFLISFYEKMQSDKGSIPDRFSAQQFSDYHSELNMSSLELGDSALYFCASSLRGTDTEAFFGQGTRLTVV.

The V and J genes are TRBV4-1 and TRBJ2-7; 10 bases align to TRBD1. Germline CDR1 reads MGHRA; CDR2 reads YSYEKL. The trim removed 3 bases at V and 3 bases at J, leaving 14 bases unmatched. The CDR3 contains 18 residues. CDR3 DNA: TGCGCCAGCAGCCACCTCGGACAGGGGGGAATTATTGGCTACGAGCAGTACTTC. Translating it yields CASSHLGQGGIIGYEQYF.

The chain uses TRBV18 and TRBJ2-3, with no clear D. The CDR3 is made up of 13 amino acids. CDR1 and CDR2 (germline): KGHSH, LQKENI. V was shortened by 4 bases and J by 2 bases, with 7 bases between the two germline ends. The CDR3 spells CASSHQNTDTQYF. CDR3 DNA: TGTGCCAGCTCACATCAGAACACAGATACGCAGTATTTT.

This clonotype was picked up a small number of times. The chain has TRBV30 and TRBJ2-1, with TRBD2 matching over 10 bases. CDR3 size: 15 residues. Looked up from germline, CDR1 is GTSNPN and CDR2 is SVGIG (reference sequence). With V trimmed by 1 base and J by 0 bases, 0 bases remained unmatched. The CDR3 DNA follows: TGTGCCTGGAGTGGACTAGCGGGCTCCTACAATGAGCAGTTCTTC. Its protein product is CAWSGLAGSYNEQFF.

J is TRBJ2-7 and V is TRBV4-1, with TRBD1 as a possible D gene (5 bases). The ends were cut back, 4 bases at V and 6 bases at J, with 22 bases in the middle. Germline values: CDR1 MGHRA, CDR2 YSYEKL. The CDR3 spans 16 residues. CDR3 sequence (DNA): TGCGCCAGCAGCCCTAATCCACAGGCGGTTGTCGGCGAGCAGTACTTC. Translated, it gives CASSPNPQAVVGEQYF.

V usage is TRBV7-2 and J usage is TRBJ1-6, with D tentatively TRBD1 (5 bases). From germline, CDR1 is SGHTA and CDR2 FQGNSA. With 2 bases removed from V and 6 bases from J, the gap between germline ends came to 14 bases. CDR3 size: 16 residues. Here the CDR3 DNA reads TGTGCCAGCAGCTTATTTTCTGGGGGGGTTAATTCACCCCTCCACTTT. Translated, it gives CASSLFSGGVNSPLHF.

This clonotype was observed many times. The chain combines TRBV20-1 with TRBJ2-7, with a tentative D call TRBD1 (6 bases). Germline V gene lookup returns CDR1 DFQATT and CDR2 SNEGSKA (reference sequence). V shed 1 base and J shed 6 bases, with 22 bases lying between them. The CDR3 contains 16 residues. CDR3 region: CSARGRPQGTIAEQYF. As DNA, the CDR3 is TGCAGTGCTAGAGGCCGCCCACAGGGTACAATCGCCGAGCAGTACTTC.

V gene TRBV6-6 combines with J gene TRBJ1-4, with D uncertain. The CDR3 contains 13 residues. Looked up from germline, CDR1 is MNHNY and CDR2 is SVGAGI (reference sequence). Trimming took off 0 bases at V and 6 bases at J, with 5 bases between the two ends. The CDR3 bases are TGTGCCAGCAGTTACTCGAGGGATGAAAAACTGTTTTTT. This translates into CASSYSRDEKLFF.

This clonotype has just a few counts. CDR3 nucleotides: TGTGCCAGCTCACCAAATGGAGGGGTCACAGATACGCAGTATTTT. Amino acids: CASSPNGGVTDTQYF. The chain joins TRBV18 to TRBJ2-3, with a possible D match to TRBD2 (6 bases). CDR3 length equals 15 residues. Germline V gene sequence: CDR1 KGHSH, CDR2 LQKENI. V was shortened by 2 bases and J by 2 bases, with 11 bases between the two germline ends.

This clonotype was seen a handful of times. The chain employs TRBV18 and TRBJ2-3, with 12 bases identical to TRBD2. CDR3 size: 15 residues. V lost 6 bases and J lost 4; bases outside the gene matches: 5. Germline V gene sequence: CDR1 KGHSH, CDR2 LQKENI. This CDR3 is CASSPTSGGPDTQYF. CDR3 sequence (DNA): TGTGCCAGCTCGCCGACTAGCGGGGGCCCAGATACGCAGTATTTT.